This TCR beta chain comes out of a study of response to subunit inactivated influenza vaccine. From the RT-PCR reads, TCRdb called clonotypes with MiXCR, one entry per CDR3 protein. This table holds roughly 670,000 distinct CDR3 sequences, about 14% found once. For this clonotype: The antigen is not known.

CDR3 length: 12 amino acids. Germline V gene sequence: CDR1 SGHRS, CDR2 YFSETQ. Trimming took off 4 bases at V and 9 bases at J, with 8 bases between the two ends. The study, taken as a whole, reports: That few new T cells are recruited by each seasonal influenza vaccination was the authors' suggestion.

J is TRBJ1-6 and V is TRBV5-1; D gene unclear. The starting material was PBMCs from blood, obtained approximately 15 days before vaccination. The sequence derives from a man aged 50 to 59 who received an inactivated influenza vaccine. The CDR3 is CASSDPGSPLHF. The CDR3 DNA follows: TGCGCCAGCAGCGACCCGGGTTCACCCCTCCACTTT.